The TCR beta chain described here comes from a study of blood T cell repertoires in COVID-19. Germline values: CDR1 DFQATT, CDR2 SNEGSKA (reference sequence). The CDR3 consists of 15 residues. The V gene end was trimmed by 3 bases and the J gene end by 2 bases; junction bases not matched to a gene: 7. The repertoire was sequenced with immunoSEQ multiplex PCR; TCRdb's copy has only in-frame clones and lacks some. Of over 60,000 clones detected, about 87% appear once; the ten largest clones hold roughly 6.8%. The clonotype originates from an elderly woman with active COVID-19. The specimen sequenced was peripheral blood. The chain links TRBV20-1 to TRBJ2-5; 9 bases agree with TRBD2. CDR3 loop: CSASPASGAQETQYF. In nucleotides, the CDR3 is TGCAGTGCTAGTCCCGCTAGCGGGGCTCAAGAGACCCAGTACTTC.